The T cell receptor beta chain under discussion was sequenced for a study of cytomegalovirus exposure and HLA in healthy donors. Looked up from germline, CDR1 is MNHEY and CDR2 is SMNVEV (reference sequence). The ends lost 3 bases at V and 1 base at J; junction bases unmatched: 9. CDR3 length equals 17 residues. The PCR employed 60 Vbeta primers together with 13 Jbeta primers. Sequencing used immunoSEQ multiplex PCR; TCRdb keeps in-frame clones, though not all of them. The table lists 110,000 to 150,000 clones, 70% to 85% of them singletons. The specimen was PBMCs. The source of this sequence is a woman aged 55 to 70 in good health and CMV-seropositive. The chain has TRBV27 and TRBJ2-1, with TRBD1 identical over 7 bases. The CDR3 DNA reads as TGTGCCAGCAGTTTGCGTACAGGGGACCCTTCCTACAATGAGCAGTTCTTC. Its protein is CASSLRTGDPSYNEQFF.